Described below is a single T cell receptor beta chain sequence and its context. This specimen comes from a study of T cell repertoires in ileal Crohn's disease. Turning to the study itself: All patients had surgery for stricturing (around 61%) or penetrating (around 39%) disease. Postoperative therapy was given to about half: about ten thiopurines, around 17 anti-TNF agents.

TCRB immunosequencing input was roughly 500 nanograms of biopsy DNA per sample. Sequenced by immunoSEQ multiplex PCR; TCRdb stores in-frame clones only, minus some. The profile covers 4,000 to 5,000 clones, with roughly 80% appearing a single time and about 12% taken by the ten largest. Germline V gives CDR1 MDHEN, CDR2 SYDVKM. This CDR3 comprises 13 residues. J lost 7 bases, V lost 5 bases, and 6 bases had no gene match. The sequence derives from an adult with Crohn's disease. The sequenced sample consisted of ileal tissue. V usage is TRBV28 and J usage is TRBJ1-2, with TRBD1 matching over 8 bases. The CDR3 spells CASSPGQGGGYTF. CDR3 DNA sequence: TGTGCCAGCAGTCCCGGACAGGGTGGTGGCTACACCTTC.